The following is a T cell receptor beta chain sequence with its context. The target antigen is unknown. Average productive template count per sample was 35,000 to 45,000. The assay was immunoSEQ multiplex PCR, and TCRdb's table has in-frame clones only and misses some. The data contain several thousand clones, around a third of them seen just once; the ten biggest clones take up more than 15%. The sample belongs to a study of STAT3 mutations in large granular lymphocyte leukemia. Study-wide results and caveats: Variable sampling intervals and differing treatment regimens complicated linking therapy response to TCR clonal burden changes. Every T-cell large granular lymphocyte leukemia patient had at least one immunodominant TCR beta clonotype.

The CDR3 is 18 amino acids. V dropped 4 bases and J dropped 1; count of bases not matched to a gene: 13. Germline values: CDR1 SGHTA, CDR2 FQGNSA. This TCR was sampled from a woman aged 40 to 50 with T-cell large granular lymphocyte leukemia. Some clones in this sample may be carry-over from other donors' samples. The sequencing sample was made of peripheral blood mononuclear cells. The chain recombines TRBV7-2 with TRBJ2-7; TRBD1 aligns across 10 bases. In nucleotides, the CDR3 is TGTGCCAGCAGCTATGACAGGGGGCCTCGTCGGCGATCCTACGAGCAGTACTTC. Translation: CASSYDRGPRRRSYEQYF.